This T cell receptor (beta chain) was obtained from a study of blood T cells in healthy people across ages. The CDR3 length is 11 residues. The germline V and J ends were trimmed by 3 bases and 10 bases, with 8 bases remaining between them. In terms of origin and age, donors were healthy Caucasian individuals from Russia aged about 6 to 95. A note on this clonotype: Its antigen is unidentified.

Findings and caveats of the study: Higher diversity and more naive CD4+ cells were features of long-lived donors, compared to aged donors.

Through a sample-barcoded 5' primer and a J-beta primer mix, a second PCR was run for 7 to 11 cycles. Sequencing of every sample gave 3 million or more CDR3-containing paired-end reads. From the 5' RACE reads, TCRdb called clonotypes with MiXCR, one entry per CDR3 protein. The sample gives 1 million or so distinct CDR3 sequences, 45% of which show up once; under 20% is in the top ten. This rearrangement joins TRBV12-3 or TRBV12-4 to TRBJ2-3; no definite D call. Material for sequencing was blood. The clonotype originates from a woman in her fifties or sixties in good health. CDR3 amino acids: CASSFGPAQYF. For the CDR3, the DNA is TGTGCCAGCAGTTTCGGGCCAGCGCAGTATTTT.